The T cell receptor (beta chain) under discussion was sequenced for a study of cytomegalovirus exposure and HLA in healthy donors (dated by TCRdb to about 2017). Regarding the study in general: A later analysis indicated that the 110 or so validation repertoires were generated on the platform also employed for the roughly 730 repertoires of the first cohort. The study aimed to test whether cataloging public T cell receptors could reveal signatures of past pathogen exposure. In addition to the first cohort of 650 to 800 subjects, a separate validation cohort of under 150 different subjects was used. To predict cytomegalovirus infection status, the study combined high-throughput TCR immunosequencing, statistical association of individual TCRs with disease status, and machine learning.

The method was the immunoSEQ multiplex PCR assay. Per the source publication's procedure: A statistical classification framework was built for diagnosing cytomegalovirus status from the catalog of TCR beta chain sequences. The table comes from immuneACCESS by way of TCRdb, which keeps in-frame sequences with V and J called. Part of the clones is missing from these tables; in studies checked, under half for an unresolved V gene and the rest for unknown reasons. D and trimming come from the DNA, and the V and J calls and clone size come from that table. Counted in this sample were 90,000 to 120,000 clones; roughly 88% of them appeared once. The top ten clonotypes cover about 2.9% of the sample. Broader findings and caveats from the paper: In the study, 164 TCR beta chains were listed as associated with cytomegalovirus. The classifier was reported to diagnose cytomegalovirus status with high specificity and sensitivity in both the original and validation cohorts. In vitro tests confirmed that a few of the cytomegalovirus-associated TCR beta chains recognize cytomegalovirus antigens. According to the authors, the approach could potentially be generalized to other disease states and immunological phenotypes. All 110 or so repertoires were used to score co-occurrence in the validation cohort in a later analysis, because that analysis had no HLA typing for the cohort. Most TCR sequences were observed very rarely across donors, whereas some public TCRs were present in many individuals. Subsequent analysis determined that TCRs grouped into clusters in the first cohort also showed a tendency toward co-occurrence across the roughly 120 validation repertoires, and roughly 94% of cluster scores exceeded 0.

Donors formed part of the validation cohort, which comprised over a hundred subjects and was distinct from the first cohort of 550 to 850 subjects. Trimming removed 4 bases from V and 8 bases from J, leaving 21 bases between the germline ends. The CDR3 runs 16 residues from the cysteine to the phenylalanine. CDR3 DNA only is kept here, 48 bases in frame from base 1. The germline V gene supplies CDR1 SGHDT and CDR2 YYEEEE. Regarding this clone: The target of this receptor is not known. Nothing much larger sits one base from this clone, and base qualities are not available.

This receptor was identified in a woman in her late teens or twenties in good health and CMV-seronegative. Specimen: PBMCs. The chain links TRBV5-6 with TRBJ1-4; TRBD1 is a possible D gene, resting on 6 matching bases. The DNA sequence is TGTGCCAGCAGCCCAGTGCAATCTACAGGGAGCGAAAAACTGTTTTTT. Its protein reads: CASSPVQSTGSEKLFF.